This is a list of T cell receptor beta chains from one sample in a study of cytomegalovirus exposure and HLA in healthy donors. Here immunoSEQ multiplex PCR was the method, and the copy in TCRdb shows in-frame clones only, minus some. The sample has more than 85,000 clones, roughly 94% seen once. The sequenced sample was PBMCs. The source is a woman between 18 and 29 years old in good health and CMV-seronegative. CDR3s include the opening cysteine and the closing phenylalanine or tryptophan. D genes are given only for firm matches.

j_gene	d_gene	len	v_gene	CDR3aa	CDR3nt
TRBJ2-1	NA	11	TRBV4-2	CASSQANEQFF	TGTGCCAGCAGCCAAGCAAATGAGCAGTTCTTC
TRBJ2-7	TRBD1	14	TRBV29-1	CSVEAGTGLYEQYF	TGCAGCGTTGAAGCCGGGACAGGGCTCTACGAGCAGTACTTC
TRBJ2-7	NA	14	TRBV19	CASSDRDNSYEQYF	TGTGCCAGTAGTGACCGGGACAACTCCTACGAGCAGTACTTC
TRBJ1-2	NA	13	TRBV2	CASTRGGVNGYTF	TGTGCCAGCACTCGAGGGGGAGTGAATGGCTACACCTTC
TRBJ1-1	NA	15	TRBV11-2	CASSLTGAGRYEAFF	TGTGCCAGCAGCTTGACAGGCGCCGGAAGGTATGAAGCTTTCTTT
TRBJ1-1	TRBD1	15	TRBV7-8	CASSPGTGLDTEAFF	TGTGCCAGCAGCCCCGGGACAGGGTTGGACACTGAAGCTTTCTTT
TRBJ2-7	TRBD1	15	TRBV11-2	CASSFKPGQGYEQYF	TGTGCCAGCAGCTTTAAACCGGGACAGGGTTACGAGCAGTACTTC
TRBJ2-7	TRBD1	15	TRBV28	CASSLDGTESYEQYF	TGTGCCAGCAGTTTAGATGGGACAGAGAGTTACGAGCAGTACTTC
TRBJ2-2	NA	13	TRBV30	CAWRRQNTGELFF	TGTGCCTGGAGAAGACAGAACACCGGGGAGCTGTTTTTT
TRBJ1-1	NA	14	TRBV5-1	CASSLDREGTEAFF	TGCGCCAGCAGCTTGGATAGGGAGGGCACTGAAGCTTTCTTT